Listed below are T cell receptor beta chains from one sample, sequenced in a study of molecular identifiers for immune sequencing clone quantification. TCRdb analysed the PCR reads with MiXCR anew, one entry per CDR3 protein. The table shows a few hundred thousand distinct CDR3 sequences, with roughly 24% occurring only once. Sequencing used naive CD8+ T cells from blood, with Jurkat cell RNA spiked in. The receptors stem from a human donor in good health. Some libraries in this study had Jurkat cell RNA spiked in. Each CDR3 is given with its conserved first and last residue. D genes are given only for firm matches. A clone size is listed for some rows: how often the clone was seen (once, few, many), or a class if it is expanded.

size	D	V	J	DNA	CDR3
many	TRBD2	TRBV20-1	TRBJ2-3	TGCAGTGCTAGTTTCACCCGCAGGACTAGCGAAACAGATACGCAGTATTTT	CSASFTRRTSETDTQYF
-	-	TRBV7-6	TRBJ2-3	TGTGCCAGCAGCTTAGTTGTCGGGGAGACAGATACGCAGTATTTT	CASSLVVGETDTQYF
many	-	TRBV28	TRBJ2-7	TGTGCCAGCAGTCTCCGGGACGTAGGCTCCTACGAGCAGTACTTC	CASSLRDVGSYEQYF
-	-	TRBV30	TRBJ2-3	TGTGCCTGGAGTGCCGGGACACGCAGCACAGATACGCAGTATTTT	CAWSAGTRSTDTQYF
many	-	TRBV7-9	TRBJ2-1	TGTGCCAGCAGCTTAGGTTCTGCAGGGGTCAATGAGCAGTTCTTC	CASSLGSAGVNEQFF
many	TRBD1	TRBV12-5	TRBJ2-7	TGTGCTAGTGCCCCCGGGACAGGGAACTACGAGCAGTACTTC	CASAPGTGNYEQYF
many	-	TRBV7-9	TRBJ2-2	TGTGCCAGCAGCTCCGGGGCGACCGGGGAGCTGTTTTTT	CASSSGATGELFF
few	TRBD1	TRBV12-3/TRBV12-4	TRBJ1-1	TGTGCCAGCAGTCTACAGGGGGCTACTGACACTGAAGCTTTCTTT	CASSLQGATDTEAFF
-	TRBD1	TRBV12-3/TRBV12-4	TRBJ1-5	TGTGCCAGCAGTAAAACAGGGGGCGGTCAGCCCCAGCATTTT	CASSKTGGGQPQHF
-	-	TRBV4-1	TRBJ1-6	TGCGCCAGCAGGACGACAGCCTATAATTCACCCCTCCACTTT	CASRTTAYNSPLHF
few	-	TRBV4-1	TRBJ1-2	TGCGCCAGCAGCCAAGACCCGGCATTCACCTATGGCTACACCTTC	CASSQDPAFTYGYTF
many	TRBD1	TRBV7-9	TRBJ2-3	TGTGCCAGCAGCCCAACCAGACAGGGGATTGTGGATACGCAGTATTTT	CASSPTRQGIVDTQYF
-	-	TRBV28	TRBJ2-3	TGTGCCAGCAGCCCAAGCGGGCTTAGCACAGATACGCAGTATTTT	CASSPSGLSTDTQYF
many	-	TRBV7-2	TRBJ2-1	TGTGCCAGCAGCTTGTTTGCGGGATTCGACAATGAGCAGTTCTTC	CASSLFAGFDNEQFF
many	-	TRBV7-9	TRBJ2-2	TGTGCCAGCAGCTTTAACACCGGGGAGCTGTTTTTT	CASSFNTGELFF
-	-	TRBV7-8	TRBJ2-7	TGTGCCAGCAGCTTAGAGGCCGGGGTGCACGAGCAGTACTTC	CASSLEAGVHEQYF
-	-	TRBV28	TRBJ1-5	TGTGCCAGCACCCCTAACCCTCCCGGGACAAATCAGCCCCAGCATTTT	CASTPNPPGTNQPQHF
-	-	TRBV6-2/TRBV6-3	TRBJ2-5	TGTGCCAGCAGTTACCCGAGCCAAAATGCTGAGCCCCAGTACTTC	CASSYPSQNAEPQYF
few	TRBD1	TRBV5-1	TRBJ2-1	TGCGCCAGCAGCATACGACAGGGGGCCTCCTACAATGAGCAGTTCTTC	CASSIRQGASYNEQFF
-	-	TRBV7-9	TRBJ2-3	TGTGCCAGCAGCTTAGCGACTGGGACTCATGATACGCAGTATTTT	CASSLATGTHDTQYF
few	-	TRBV7-9	TRBJ2-5	TGTGCCAGCAGCCCCCAAGCCGGGTCTGCGGAAGAGACCCAGTACTTC	CASSPQAGSAEETQYF
many	-	TRBV11-2	TRBJ2-7	TGTGCCAGCAGCTTTTTGCTGGGGGAGCAGTACTTC	CASSFLLGEQYF
many	-	TRBV20-1	TRBJ2-7	TGCAGTGCTAGAGATATTGTTTCCTACGAGCAGTACTTC	CSARDIVSYEQYF
-	TRBD1	TRBV6-1	TRBJ2-7	TGTGCCAGCAGTGGAGTTGGACAGGGCTACGAGCAGTACTTC	CASSGVGQGYEQYF
-	-	TRBV7-8	TRBJ2-7	TGTGCCAGCAGCTTAAAGGCTGGGGCAGACTACGAGCAGTACTTC	CASSLKAGADYEQYF
many	-	TRBV7-9	TRBJ1-5	TGTGCCAGCAGCTTAGGGTCAGCCAGCAATCAGCCCCAGCATTTT	CASSLGSASNQPQHF
few	-	TRBV7-2	TRBJ2-7	TGTGCCAGCAGCTTACCCCCCGGAGGCGGGGTCTCCTACGAGCAGTACTTC	CASSLPPGGGVSYEQYF
many	-	TRBV6-5	TRBJ1-1	TGTGCCAGCAGTTACTGGGGCAGGACTGGGGAAGCTTTCTTT	CASSYWGRTGEAFF
many	TRBD1	TRBV12-3/TRBV12-4	TRBJ2-7	TGTGCCAGCAGCTATGGGACAGGGGTTTCCGAGCAGTACTTC	CASSYGTGVSEQYF
many	TRBD1	TRBV9	TRBJ1-1	TGTGCCAGCAGCACGGGACAGGGTGCCACTGAAGCTTTCTTT	CASSTGQGATEAFF
-	-	TRBV19	TRBJ2-7	TGTGCCAGTAGTCCAATGGCCGTGGGGGAGCAGTACTTC	CASSPMAVGEQYF
-	-	TRBV18	TRBJ2-5	TGTGCCAGCTCACCCCGACCGAACACACAAGAGACCCAGTACTTC	CASSPRPNTQETQYF
few	TRBD2	TRBV24-1	TRBJ2-1	TGTGCCACCAGTGGGACACCCAAGACTAGCGGGAGTTTGTATGAGCAGTTCTTC	CATSGTPKTSGSLYEQFF
few	TRBD2	TRBV7-2	TRBJ2-2	TGTGCCAGCAGCTTAGTGGCGGGGGGGACCGGGGAGCTGTTTTTT	CASSLVAGGTGELFF
-	-	TRBV29-1	TRBJ1-2	TGCAGCGTTATACATCCCACTGCGGAAGTGTATGGCTACACCTTC	CSVIHPTAEVYGYTF
-	TRBD2	TRBV12-3/TRBV12-4	TRBJ2-7	TGTGCCAGCCTCACCCGCGTCGGGGGGGCCGGAGAGCAGTACTTC	CASLTRVGGAGEQYF
-	-	TRBV4-1	TRBJ1-1	TGCGCCAGCAGCCGGCTTTCTTCGGCGTTGAACACTGAAGCTTTCTTT	CASSRLSSALNTEAFF
-	-	TRBV18	TRBJ1-1	TGTGCCAGCTCACCAGGATCGAGCCTAACTGAAGCTTTCTTT	CASSPGSSLTEAFF
few	-	TRBV30	TRBJ2-7	TGTGCCTGGAGTGCCCCGGGAGAAGGGTACGAGCAGTACTTC	CAWSAPGEGYEQYF
many	-	TRBV4-1	TRBJ2-7	TGCGCCAGCAGCCAAGAGCCAGCACCCACAGCCGAGCAGTACTTC	CASSQEPAPTAEQYF
-	-	TRBV7-3	TRBJ2-1	TGTGCCAGCAGCCCCTCAACGGGGATGGGTGAGCAGTTCTTC	CASSPSTGMGEQFF
-	-	TRBV7-2	TRBJ2-7	TGTGCCAGCAGCTTAGCGCGCGGGACCCGCCCCTCCTACGAGCAGTACTTC	CASSLARGTRPSYEQYF
-	TRBD2	TRBV11-3	TRBJ2-1	TGTGCCAGCAGTCAGGGACTAGCGGGAGTCCTGTTCTTC	CASSQGLAGVLFF